A single sample gave rise to the 29 T cell receptor beta chains below, sequenced in a study of CD8 T cells in ankylosing spondylitis (dated by TCRdb to about 2017). No antigen has been assigned to these receptors. The method was 5' RACE. The sample was run on an Illumina HiSeq 2500. TCRdb reanalyzed the raw reads on its own, using fastp at Q25 for trimming and MiXCR for clone calling, and kept in-frame beta chains. Every CDR3 protein is listed once, alongside the most common genes and DNA of its rows. The sample includes 200,000 to 250,000 distinct CDR3 sequences, with 6% to 8% observed a single time. The ten largest make up 13% to 15% of the sample. General findings and caveats noted by the study authors: A TCR beta motif of 7 or 8 highly homologous amino acid variants appeared characteristic of blood from ankylosing spondylitis patients.

The sequenced material came from blood, either unsorted or a sorted T cell fraction (not recorded which). The receptors originated from a male donor with ankylosing spondylitis.

This chain joins TRBV27 and TRBJ2-1, with D unresolved. This CDR3 has 13 amino acids. Trimming cost V 4 bases and J 0 bases, with 4 bases left between them. Per the germline V gene, CDR1 is MNHEY and CDR2 is SMNVEV (reference sequence). The CDR3 protein is CASSYSSYNEQFF. Here the CDR3 DNA reads TGTGCCAGCAGTTATAGCTCCTACAATGAGCAGTTCTTC.

The rearrangement uses TRBV5-5 and TRBJ2-7, with 7 bases lining up with TRBD1. Unmatched junction bases numbered 1, after V lost 0 bases and J lost 1 base. CDR3 length: 14 residues. The germline CDR1 and CDR2 sequences are SGHKS and YYEKEE (reference sequence). CDR3 sequence (DNA): TGTGCCAGCAGCTTGGAGGGGGCGTCCTACGAGCAGTACTTC. Its protein product is CASSLEGASYEQYF.

This clonotype was detected many times. V and J are TRBV3-1 and TRBJ2-1; 7 nucleotides line up with TRBD2. Per the germline V gene, CDR1 is LGHDT and CDR2 is YNNKEL (reference sequence). Trimming took 3 bases from V and 6 from J; bases not matched to a gene: 14. This CDR3 has 17 amino acids. This CDR3 reads CASSHDENTAGVNEQFF. CDR3 DNA: TGTGCCAGCAGCCATGACGAAAATACGGCGGGGGTCAATGAGCAGTTCTTC.

This clonotype was recorded at least ten times. This chain joins TRBV7-9 and TRBJ1-1; D gene uncertain. V lost 5 bases and J 6 bases, leaving 10 bases between the germline ends. The CDR3 covers 12 residues. Germline V lookup: CDR1 SEHNR, CDR2 FQNEAQ (reference sequence). CDR3 in DNA: TGTGCCAGCAGCCCCCCGAGAGCTGAAGCTTTCTTT. The encoded protein is CASSPPRAEAFF.

This clonotype is judged medium-sized. The gene calls are TRBV12-2 and TRBJ1-2; the DNA was not compared with TRBD1, the D call given in the table. TRBV12-2 represents a pseudogene. This CDR3 region has 20 residues. In DNA form, the CDR3 reads TGTGCAAGTCGCTTAGCGGTACTTTCTAAATGGGACCAAGCTAACTATGGCTACACCTTC. Its protein is CASRLAVLSKWDQANYGYTF.

The chain couples TRBV29-1 to TRBJ2-2, with 7 bases lining up with TRBD2. Looked up from germline, CDR1 is SQVTM and CDR2 is ANQGSEA. The CDR3 has 16 amino acids. V was pared by 3 bases and J by 4 bases, with 11 bases of the junction left unmatched. The CDR3 spells CSVEGGKEGTTGELFF. CDR3 in DNA: TGCAGCGTTGAGGGGGGGAAAGAGGGAACCACCGGGGAGCTGTTTTTT.

This clonotype was picked up many times. J is TRBJ2-1 and V is TRBV10-3, with D unresolved. From germline, CDR1 is ENHRY and CDR2 SYGVKD. Trimming shortened V by 10 bases and J by 1 base, and 14 bases separated the two germline ends. This CDR3 is built from 14 residues. CDR3 DNA sequence: TGTGCCACATGGGAAGGGATTTCCTACAATGAGCAGTTCTTC. Amino acids: CATWEGISYNEQFF.

This clonotype was counted many times. The chain combines TRBV7-9 with TRBJ2-3; D is uncertain. Germline-derived CDR1 and CDR2 are SEHNR and FQNEAQ (reference sequence). The length of the CDR3 is 12 residues. V was clipped by 6 bases and J by 4 bases, with 8 bases between them. The CDR3 sequence is CASRYASDTQYF. The CDR3 region has the DNA TGTGCCAGCAGATACGCATCAGATACGCAGTATTTT.

This clonotype was observed a few times. V is TRBV7-2 and J is TRBJ2-7, with a weak D call TRBD1 (5 bases). CDR1 is SGHTA and CDR2 is FQGNSA in the germline V gene. CDR3 length: 14 amino acids. V lost 3 bases, J lost 3 bases, and 12 bases lay in between. The CDR3 DNA is TGTGCCAGCAGCTTTATGATCCAGGGCTACGAGCAGTACTTC. It translates to CASSFMIQGYEQYF.

Note on this clonotype: This sequence may be a read error, since a much larger clone differs from it by one base. No conserved phenylalanine or tryptophan ends this CDR3, so it is likely a read error. The gene calls are TRBV7-3 and TRBJ2-2, with unresolved D. CDR3 size: 15 residues. Trimming removed 1 base at V and 2 bases at J, with 8 bases between. CDR1 is SGHTA and CDR2 is FQGTGA in the germline V gene. CDR3 amino acids: CASSLMDGNTGELFL. CDR3 in DNA: TGTGCCAGCAGCTTAATGGACGGTAACACCGGGGAGCTGTTTCTT.

This clonotype occurred many times. This chain joins TRBV5-5 and TRBJ1-4, with 7 bases identical to TRBD1. The CDR3 loop spans 16 amino acids. CDR1 and CDR2 (germline): SGHKS, YYEKEE (reference sequence). Germline trimming cut 2 bases from V and 2 bases from J; bases unmatched to any gene: 6. The DNA of the CDR3 is TGTGCCAGCAGCTTTGGCAGGGGGACGACTAATGAAAAACTGTTTTTT. Protein: CASSFGRGTTNEKLFF.

This clonotype appeared many times. The chain links TRBV28 to TRBJ1-1; 7 nucleotides agree with TRBD1. Germline CDR1 MDHEN, CDR2 SYDVKM. This CDR3 is 12 amino acids long. Trimming took 10 bases from V and 6 from J; bases not matched to a gene: 8. This chain's CDR3 is CATTGVGPEAFF. CDR3 bases: TGTGCCACAACAGGGGTGGGCCCTGAAGCTTTCTTT. The full variable domain, its missing parts supplied by reference TRBV28 and TRBJ1-1, is DVKVTQSSRYLVKRTGEKVFLECVQDMDHENMFWYRQDPGLGLRLIYFSYDVKMKEKGDIPEGYSVSREKKERFSLILESASTNQTSMYLCATTGVGPEAFFGQGTRLTVV.

In its sample, this clonotype was seen many times. The chain couples TRBV7-9 to TRBJ2-2; the D is unclear. V dropped 1 base and J dropped 6 bases, with 12 bases sitting between them. CDR3 size: 15 residues. The germline CDR1 and CDR2 sequences are SEHNR and FQNEAQ (reference sequence). Here the CDR3 reads CASSLESGPSGELFF. For the CDR3, the DNA is TGTGCCAGCAGCTTAGAATCCGGTCCCTCCGGGGAGCTGTTTTTT. The variable domain in full, completed from reference TRBV7-9 and TRBJ2-2, reads DTGVSQNPRHKITKRGQNVTFRCDPISEHNRLYWYRQTLGQGPEFLTYFQNEAQLEKSRLLSDRFSAERPKGSFSTLEIQRTEQGDSAMYLCASSLESGPSGELFFGEGSRLTVL.

This clonotype has a count of ten or more. The V call is TRBV10-3, the J call TRBJ1-1; 11 nucleotides agree with TRBD1. Trimming took 3 bases from V and 2 from J; bases not matched to a gene: 11. Germline CDR1 ENHRY, CDR2 SYGVKD. CDR3 size: 18 residues. CDR3 sequence reads: CAISDSAGQGAANTEAFF. The CDR3 region has the DNA TGTGCCATCAGTGATAGTGCCGGACAGGGGGCCGCTAACACTGAAGCTTTCTTT.

This clonotype is a singleton in its sample. This chain links TRBV6-2 or TRBV6-3 with TRBJ2-7; the D is unclear. Trimming left V 2 bases short and J 6 bases short, with 14 bases between. There are 14 residues in the CDR3. Looked up from germline, CDR1 is MNHEY and CDR2 is SVGEGT. The CDR3 DNA reads as TGTGCCAGCAGTTACAGTCACCTGGCCGGCGAGCAGTACTTC. Protein sequence: CASSYSHLAGEQYF.

By sample fraction, this clonotype is medium-sized (0.01 to 0.1%). This sequence joins TRBV28 and TRBJ2-1; D is uncertain. CDR1 MDHEN and CDR2 SYDVKM come from the germline V gene. Trimming took off 6 bases at V and 0 bases at J, with 6 bases between the two ends. CDR3 length equals 13 residues. For the CDR3, the DNA is TGTGCCAGCAGGGGTATCTCCTACAATGAGCAGTTCTTC. Protein: CASRGISYNEQFF.

V is TRBV5-1 and J is TRBJ2-5; unclear D gene. This CDR3 region has 8 residues. Trimming shortened V by 10 bases and J by 2 bases, and 0 bases separated the two germline ends. The V gene's germline CDR1 is SGHRS and CDR2 YFSETQ. Here the CDR3 reads CAQETQYF. DNA of the CDR3: TGCGCCCAAGAGACCCAGTACTTC.

Many counts were recorded for this clonotype. V is TRBV10-3 and J is TRBJ2-7; D gene uncertain. The V and J ends lost 4 bases and 0 bases respectively, with 25 bases between them. Germline lookup yields CDR1 ENHRY and CDR2 SYGVKD. CDR3 length equals 19 residues. Written as DNA, the CDR3 is TGTGCCATCAGTGCCGTTTTAGGGCTAGACCCGCCAAGCTCCTACGAGCAGTACTTC. Residues: CAISAVLGLDPPSSYEQYF.

This clonotype was seen repeatedly, ten times or more. This chain uses TRBV11-2 with TRBJ2-7; TRBD1 agrees at 9 bases. V shed 5 bases, J shed 2 bases, and the junction held 7 bases outside the gene matches. The germline V gene has CDR1 SGHAT and CDR2 FQNNGV. There are 15 residues in the CDR3. CDR3: CASSGGQGSPYEQYF. The CDR3 DNA reads TGTGCCAGCAGCGGAGGACAGGGGTCCCCCTACGAGCAGTACTTC.

This clonotype showed up many times. The genes are TRBV7-2 and TRBJ1-6; D may be TRBD1 (6 bases). CDR3 length equals 16 residues. Germline assignment: CDR1 SGHTA and CDR2 FQGNSA. Trimming stripped 3 bases from V and 2 bases from J, with 11 bases between. The CDR3 coding sequence is TGTGCCAGCAGCTTGAGGGGGGGCACCTATAATTCACCCCTCCACTTT. It translates to CASSLRGGTYNSPLHF.

This clonotype was seen ten or more times. J is TRBJ1-2 and V is TRBV12-3 or TRBV12-4; no firm D call. The CDR3 consists of 11 residues. V was shortened by 4 bases and J by 8 bases, with 8 bases between the two germline ends. CDR3 DNA sequence: TGTGCCAGCAGTTCGGGTGGAGGCTACACCTTC. Protein sequence: CASSSGGGYTF.

This clonotype was found many times. The CDR3 DNA follows: TGTGCCAGCAGCGTAAGTGGACAGTGGAACACTGAAGCTTTCTTT. Amino acid sequence: CASSVSGQWNTEAFF. This sequence joins TRBV9 and TRBJ1-1; D is perhaps TRBD1 (6 bases). The CDR3 loop spans 15 amino acids. Trimming took 1 base from V and 1 from J, leaving 11 bases between them. CDR1 and CDR2 from the germline V gene are SGDLS and YYNGEE.

The sample holds a few counts of this clonotype. The chain is built from TRBV12-3 or TRBV12-4 and TRBJ1-1; D gene ambiguous. The ends were cut back, 3 bases at V and 4 bases at J, with 9 bases in the middle. The length of the CDR3 is 13 residues. The CDR3 protein is CASSFVSGTEAFF. DNA for the CDR3: TGTGCCAGCAGTTTCGTGTCGGGCACTGAAGCTTTCTTT.

The chain uses TRBV5-1 and TRBJ2-7; D call uncertain. Germline CDR1 SGHRS, CDR2 YFSETQ. This CDR3 region has 14 residues. Trimming stripped 0 bases from V and 3 bases from J, with 10 bases between. CDR3 loop: CASSLGQQFYEQYF. In DNA, the CDR3 is TGCGCCAGCAGCTTGGGGCAGCAATTCTACGAGCAGTACTTC. Drawing the rest from reference TRBV5-1 and TRBJ2-7, the complete variable domain is KAGVTQTPRYLIKTRGQQVTLSCSPISGHRSVSWYQQTPGQGLQFLFEYFSETQRNKGNFPGRFSGRQFSNSRSEMNVSTLELGDSALYLCASSLGQQFYEQYFGPGTRLTVT.

This clonotype came up many times. The genes are TRBV6-1 and TRBJ1-2; perhaps TRBD1 as D (5 bases). V lost 6 bases and J lost 2, with 10 bases in between. The germline gives CDR1 MNHNS, CDR2 SASEGT. This CDR3 contains 13 residues. CDR3 sequence (DNA): TGTGCCAGCAGCCCTCGGGGCAACTATGGCTACACCTTC. It encodes CASSPRGNYGYTF.

The chain employs TRBV6-5 and TRBJ2-7; TRBD2 might be the D (7 bases). CDR1 is MNHEY and CDR2 is SVGAGI in the germline V gene. The CDR3 contains 15 residues. V lost 3 bases and J 0 bases, leaving 12 bases between the germline ends. CDR3 amino acids: CASSYGRGVSYEQYF. In nucleotides, the CDR3 is TGTGCCAGCAGTTATGGGAGGGGGGTCTCCTACGAGCAGTACTTC.

In its sample, this clonotype was seen many times. The rearrangement uses TRBV7-9 and TRBJ2-1; 8 nucleotides agree with TRBD2. Germline V gene sequence: CDR1 SEHNR, CDR2 FQNEAQ (reference sequence). J gave up 2 bases and V 2 bases, and 2 bases lay outside the gene matches. This CDR3 spans 15 amino acids. Here the CDR3 DNA reads TGTGCCAGCAGCTTACCGGGAGGGGCCTACAATGAGCAGTTCTTC. This encodes CASSLPGGAYNEQFF. The full variable domain, in which reference TRBV7-9 and TRBJ2-1 provide the parts outside the CDR3, is DTGVSQNPRHKITKRGQNVTFRCDPISEHNRLYWYRQTLGQGPEFLTYFQNEAQLEKSRLLSDRFSAERPKGSFSTLEIQRTEQGDSAMYLCASSLPGGAYNEQFFGPGTRLTVL.

Many counts were recorded for this clonotype. J is TRBJ2-5 and V is TRBV7-2; D perhaps matches TRBD2 (5 bases). Germline V gives CDR1 SGHTA, CDR2 FQGNSA. The V and J ends lost 2 bases and 2 bases respectively, with 15 bases between them. This CDR3 comprises 16 residues. CDR3 sequence (DNA): TGTGCCAGCAGCTTATCTGGGAGCAGGCTACAAGAGACCCAGTACTTC. Residues: CASSLSGSRLQETQYF.

This clonotype appeared many times. The rearrangement uses TRBV12-3 or TRBV12-4 and TRBJ2-1; tentative D call: TRBD2 (5 bases). The ends were cut back, 3 bases at V and 9 bases at J, with 18 bases in the middle. This CDR3 spans 15 amino acids. The CDR3 DNA sequence: TGTGCCAGCAGTTTCAGAGGGAATGGGAAAGGTGAGCAGTTCTTC. Translation gives CASSFRGNGKGEQFF.